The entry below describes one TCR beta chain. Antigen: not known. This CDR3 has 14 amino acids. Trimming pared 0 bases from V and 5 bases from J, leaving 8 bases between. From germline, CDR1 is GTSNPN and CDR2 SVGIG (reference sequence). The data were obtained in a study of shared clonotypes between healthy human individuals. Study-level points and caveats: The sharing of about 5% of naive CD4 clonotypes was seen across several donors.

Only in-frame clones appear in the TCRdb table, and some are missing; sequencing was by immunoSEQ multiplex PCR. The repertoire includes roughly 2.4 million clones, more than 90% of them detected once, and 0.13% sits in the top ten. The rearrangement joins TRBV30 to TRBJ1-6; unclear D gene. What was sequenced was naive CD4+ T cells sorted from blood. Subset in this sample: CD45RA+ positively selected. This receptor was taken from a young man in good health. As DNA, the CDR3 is TGTGCCTGGAGTGTGGTCGGGGATAATTCACCCCTCCACTTT. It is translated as CAWSVVGDNSPLHF.